This record looks at one T cell receptor (beta chain) sequence and its context. Its antigen is as yet unknown. The CDR3 runs 14 residues. The germline V and J ends were trimmed by 6 bases and 5 bases, with 14 bases remaining between them. Germline V lookup: CDR1 MNHNS, CDR2 SASEGT. The sample comes from a study of blood T cells in healthy people across ages. Study-wide results and caveats: Using unsorted PBMCs precluded a conclusive naive versus antigen-experienced comparison.

Primed by a sample-barcoded 5' primer and a J-beta primer mix, a second PCR proceeded for about 6 to 12 cycles. TCRdb recomputed calls from the 5' RACE reads with MiXCR, one row per CDR3 protein. The sample lists about 640,000 distinct CDR3 sequences, 58% occurring once. Source material: blood. The TCR was taken from a man between 60 and 75 years old in good health. The gene calls are TRBV6-1 and TRBJ1-5; D might be TRBD1 (6 bases). The DNA for the CDR3 is TGTGCCAGCAGCCACCGGGACACCTATCAGCCCCAGCATTTT. This sequence encodes CASSHRDTYQPQHF.